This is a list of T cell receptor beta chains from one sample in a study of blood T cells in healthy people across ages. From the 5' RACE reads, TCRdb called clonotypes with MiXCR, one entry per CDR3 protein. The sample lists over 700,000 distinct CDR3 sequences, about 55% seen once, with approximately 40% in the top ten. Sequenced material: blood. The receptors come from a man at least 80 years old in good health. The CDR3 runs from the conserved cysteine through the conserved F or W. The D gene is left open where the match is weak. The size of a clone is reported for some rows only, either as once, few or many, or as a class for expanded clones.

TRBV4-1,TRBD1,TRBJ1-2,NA,TGCGCCGGCAGCCAAACAGGGGGCCGTGGCTACACCTTC,CAGSQTGGRGYTF
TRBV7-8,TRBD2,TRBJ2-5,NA,TGTGCCAGCAGCGGAACTAGCGGGAGGTCGGCGAAGACCCAGTACTTC,CASSGTSGRSAKTQYF
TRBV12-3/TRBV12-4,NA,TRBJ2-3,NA,TGTGCCAGCAGTTCCCAAGGGTCTTTCAGACCTAGCACAGATACGCAGTATTTT,CASSSQGSFRPSTDTQYF
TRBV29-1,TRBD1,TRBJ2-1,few,TGCAGCGGAGACAGGGGTAATGAGCAGTTCTTC,CSGDRGNEQFF
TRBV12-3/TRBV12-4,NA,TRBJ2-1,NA,TGTGCCAGCAGCCCCACCACGTTAGGGGACGAGCAGTTCTTC,CASSPTTLGDEQFF
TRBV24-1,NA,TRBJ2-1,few,TGTGCCACCAGTGATCCGCCAAACGGGGCAACCCCTTACAATGAGCAGTTCTTC,CATSDPPNGATPYNEQFF
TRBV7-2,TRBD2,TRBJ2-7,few,TGTGCCAGCAGCTTAGCGCTGGGCGGGAGAAAGAACGAGCAGTACTTC,CASSLALGGRKNEQYF
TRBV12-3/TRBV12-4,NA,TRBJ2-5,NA,TGTGCCAGCAGTTTAGATTCTCGACAGGGAGGAGAGACCCAGTACTTC,CASSLDSRQGGETQYF
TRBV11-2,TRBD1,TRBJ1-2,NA,TGTGCCAGCAGCGCCCGGACAGGGGGGGGCTACACCTTC,CASSARTGGGYTF
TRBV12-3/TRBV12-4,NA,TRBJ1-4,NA,TGTGCCAGCAGTTTTATCCGGGATTTTAATGAAAAACTGTTTTTT,CASSFIRDFNEKLFF
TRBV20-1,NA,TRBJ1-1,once,TGCAGTGCTAGAGGGTCCGGTGAAGCTTTCTTT,CSARGSGEAFF
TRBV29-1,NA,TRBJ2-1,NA,TGCAGCGGTGAAGCCCTGACCGGAGGTGAGCAGTTCTTC,CSGEALTGGEQFF
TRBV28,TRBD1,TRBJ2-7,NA,TGTGCCAGCAGTTTATGGGACAGGGCGTACGAGCAGTACTTC,CASSLWDRAYEQYF
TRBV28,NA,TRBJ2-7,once,TGTGCCAGCAGTTCCCTCACCTACGTGGAGCAGTACTTC,CASSSLTYVEQYF
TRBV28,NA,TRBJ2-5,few,TGTGCCAGCAGTTTAGCCACTACACGTTATCAAGAGACCCAGTACTTC,CASSLATTRYQETQYF
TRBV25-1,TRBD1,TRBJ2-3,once,TGTGCCAGCAGTGAAAGTTTCCTGGGGACAGGGACTGCCATGGATACGCAGTATTTT,CASSESFLGTGTAMDTQYF
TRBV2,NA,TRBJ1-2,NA,TGTGCCAGCAGGGCGGACGGCTATGGCTACACCTTC,CASRADGYGYTF
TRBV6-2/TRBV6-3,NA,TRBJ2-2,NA,TGTGCCAGCAGTGGGCAGCTAAACACCGGGGAGCTGTTTTTT,CASSGQLNTGELFF
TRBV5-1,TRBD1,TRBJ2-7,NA,TGCGCCAGCAGCTTCTCGAGGACAGGGGAGAACGAGCAGTACTTC,CASSFSRTGENEQYF
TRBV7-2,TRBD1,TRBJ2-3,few,TGTGCCAGCAGCTTAGGAACAGGGGGAGGATACGCGTATTTT,CASSLGTGGGYAYF
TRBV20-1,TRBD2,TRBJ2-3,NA,TGCAGTGCCTTTCGAGCGGGACGGGATACGCAGTATTTT,CSAFRAGRDTQYF
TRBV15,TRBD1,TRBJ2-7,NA,TGTGCCACCAGCAGCAGCCGAAACCCCAGGGGGATCTACGAGCAGTACTTC,CATSSSRNPRGIYEQYF
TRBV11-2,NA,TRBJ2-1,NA,TGTGCCAGCAGCTCCGATGGGAATGAGCAGTTCTTC,CASSSDGNEQFF
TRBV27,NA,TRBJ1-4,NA,TGTGCCAGCAGTTTCAGGGGTGGAAAACTGTTTTTT,CASSFRGGKLFF
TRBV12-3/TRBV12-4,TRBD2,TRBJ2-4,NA,TGTGCCAGCAGTTTCGAGACTAGCCGCTACAATGAGCAGTACTTC,CASSFETSRYNEQYF
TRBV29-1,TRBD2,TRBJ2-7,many,TGCAGCGTTGAAGTGTGGCTAGCGGACCACTACGAGCAGTACTTC,CSVEVWLADHYEQYF
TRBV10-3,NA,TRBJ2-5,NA,TGTGCCATCAGGGCACGGGGAATGAAGGAGACCCAGTACTTC,CAIRARGMKETQYF
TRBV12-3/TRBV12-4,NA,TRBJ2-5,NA,TGTGCCAGCAGCAAACAGGGTGGGGAGACCCAGTACTTC,CASSKQGGETQYF
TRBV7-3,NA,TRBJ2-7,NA,TGTGCCAGCAGCTTCCTCCTCGGCGAGCAGTACTTC,CASSFLLGEQYF
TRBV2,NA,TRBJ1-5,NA,TGTGCCAGCAGTGGGGGGAAATTGGGGGCCATCAATCAGCCCCAGCATTTT,CASSGGKLGAINQPQHF
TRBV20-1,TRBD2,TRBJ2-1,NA,TGCAGTGCTGGATGGGGCAGCGGGAGAAATGAGCAGTTCTTC,CSAGWGSGRNEQFF
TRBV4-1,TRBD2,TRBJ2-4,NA,TGCGCCAGCAGCCCGAGCTGGCGGGAGGAGCGATTAGCCAAAAACATTCAGTACTTC,CASSPSWREERLAKNIQYF
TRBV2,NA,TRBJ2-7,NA,TGTGCCAGCGCGTCCTACTTCTACGAGCAGTACTTC,CASASYFYEQYF
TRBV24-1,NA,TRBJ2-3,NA,TGTGCCACCAGTGATTTGCTCGGGTTGGCAGATACGCAGTATTTT,CATSDLLGLADTQYF
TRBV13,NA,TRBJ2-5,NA,TGTGCCAGCAGCCCTAGCTACCTAGAGGACCAAGAGACCCAGTACTTC,CASSPSYLEDQETQYF
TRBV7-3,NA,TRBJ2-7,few,TGTGCCAGCAGCCTCAATACCGCAGCCGAGCAGTACTTC,CASSLNTAAEQYF
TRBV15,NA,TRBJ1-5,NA,TGTGCCACCAGCAGATACCAAGGGGTGGTAAATCAGCCCCAGCATTTT,CATSRYQGVVNQPQHF
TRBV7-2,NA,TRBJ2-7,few,TGTGCCAGCAGCCGATCCGGGACCCCAGGGTACGAGCAGTACTTC,CASSRSGTPGYEQYF
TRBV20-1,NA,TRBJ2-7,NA,TGCAGTGCCTCTGCCTCAGTCCTAGTCCCCTACGAGCAGTACTTC,CSASASVLVPYEQYF
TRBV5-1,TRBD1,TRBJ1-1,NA,TGCGCCAGCAGCGCCGGGACAGGGCCAGTGAACACTGAAGCTTTCTTT,CASSAGTGPVNTEAFF
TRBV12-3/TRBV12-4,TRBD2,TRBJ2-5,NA,TGTGCCAGCAGTTCCGGGGGACTAGCGGGAGTGGAGACCCAGTACTTC,CASSSGGLAGVETQYF
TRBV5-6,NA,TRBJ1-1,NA,TGTGCCAGCAGCTTGAAGCAGGTCATGAACACTGAAGCTTTCTTT,CASSLKQVMNTEAFF
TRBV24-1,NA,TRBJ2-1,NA,TGTGCCACCAGTAGGGCAGGGGGGTACAATGAGCAGTTCTTC,CATSRAGGYNEQFF
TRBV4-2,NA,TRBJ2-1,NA,TGTGCCAGCAGCCAAGATGGGGGGCAGTACAATGAGCAGTTCTTC,CASSQDGGQYNEQFF
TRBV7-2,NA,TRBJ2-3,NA,TGTGCCAGCAGCTGGCTAGGAGATACGCAGTATTTT,CASSWLGDTQYF
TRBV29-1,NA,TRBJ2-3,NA,TGCAGCGCCGACACAGATACGCAGTATTTT,CSADTDTQYF
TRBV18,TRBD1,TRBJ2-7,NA,TGTGCCAGCTCACCAGCCCAGGGGGCTCTCACTGAGCAGTACTTC,CASSPAQGALTEQYF
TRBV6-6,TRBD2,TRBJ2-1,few,TGTGCCAGCAGTCGGACTAGCGACTACAATGAGCAGTTCTTC,CASSRTSDYNEQFF
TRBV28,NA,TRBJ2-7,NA,TGTGCCAGCAGCCCGATGACGCCCTACGAGCAGTACTTC,CASSPMTPYEQYF
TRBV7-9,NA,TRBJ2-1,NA,TGTGCCAGCAGCTTACAGGATTGGGGAGTCGGAAATGAGCAGTTCTTC,CASSLQDWGVGNEQFF
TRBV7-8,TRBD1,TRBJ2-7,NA,TGTGCCAGCAGCTTAGAGGGGGCGCGGTCTTACGAGCAGTACTTC,CASSLEGARSYEQYF
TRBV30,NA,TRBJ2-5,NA,TGTGCCTGGAGTGTCGGGGGCAAATTCGAGACCCAGTACTTC,CAWSVGGKFETQYF
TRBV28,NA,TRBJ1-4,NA,TGTGCCAGCAGTTCCCCCGGGCTAAGGAATGAAAAACTGTTTTTT,CASSSPGLRNEKLFF
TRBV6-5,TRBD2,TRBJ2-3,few,TGTGCCAGCAGTTACTCGCGGGAGGGCGGAGATACGCAGTATTTT,CASSYSREGGDTQYF
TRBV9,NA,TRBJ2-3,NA,TGTGCCAGCAGCGGCGACTTGCCGTACACAGATACGCAGTATTTT,CASSGDLPYTDTQYF
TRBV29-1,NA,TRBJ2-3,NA,TGCAGCGTCCGGGCCGGGACGGACACAGATACGCAGTATTTT,CSVRAGTDTDTQYF
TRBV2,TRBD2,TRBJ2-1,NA,TGTGCCAGCAGTGACGGCGGGAGGGCCCTCGCCGACAATGAGCAGTTCTTC,CASSDGGRALADNEQFF